One T cell receptor (beta chain) is described in this entry. Its cognate antigen is unknown. UMIs and sample barcodes were carried by the TCR alpha and TCR beta cDNA libraries that 5'RACE produced using constant-segment primers. MiXCR was run by TCRdb on the 5' RACE reads, yielding one entry per CDR3 protein. The table shows roughly 300,000 distinct CDR3 sequences, with approximately 8.4% occurring only once. The source of the sample is a study of T-cell memory formation after mild COVID-19. Study-level points and caveats: From day 15 to 85, contracting clones were balanced between CD4 and CD8, whereas later expanders leaned toward CD4+. The CD4+ clones that contracted clustered mainly within CM and EM, and the CD8+ clones concentrated in EMRA. SARS-CoV-2 specificity of second-wave clones peaking day 37 was unconfirmed.

CDR3 size: 15 residues. With 4 bases removed from V and 0 bases from J, the gap between germline ends came to 10 bases. V is TRBV12-3 or TRBV12-4 and J is TRBJ1-3, with TRBD1 as a possible D gene (5 bases). Sequenced sample: PBMCs or a T cell subset sorted from them (not recorded which). The receptor was isolated from a man in his late teens or twenties who had mild COVID-19 (a few samples of this study predate the infection). Cell type and time point are not known. This chain's CDR3 is CASSSGLNSGNTIYF. The CDR3 DNA reads TGTGCCAGCAGTTCGGGACTGAACTCTGGAAACACCATATATTTT.